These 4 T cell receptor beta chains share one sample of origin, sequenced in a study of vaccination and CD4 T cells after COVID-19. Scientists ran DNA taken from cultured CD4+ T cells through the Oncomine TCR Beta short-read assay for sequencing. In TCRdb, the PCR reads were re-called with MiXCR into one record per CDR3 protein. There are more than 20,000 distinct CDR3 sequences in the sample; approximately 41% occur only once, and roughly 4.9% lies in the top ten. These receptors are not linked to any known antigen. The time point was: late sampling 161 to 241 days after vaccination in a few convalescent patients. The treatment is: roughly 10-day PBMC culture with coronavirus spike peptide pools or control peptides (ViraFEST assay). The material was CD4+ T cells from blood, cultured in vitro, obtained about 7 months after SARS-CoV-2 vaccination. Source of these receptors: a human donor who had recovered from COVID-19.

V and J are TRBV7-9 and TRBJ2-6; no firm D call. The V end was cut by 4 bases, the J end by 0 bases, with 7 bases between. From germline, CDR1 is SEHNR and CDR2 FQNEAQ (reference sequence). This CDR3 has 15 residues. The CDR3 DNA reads TGTGCCAGCAGCTCGGAGACCTCTGGGGCCAACGTCCTGACTTTC. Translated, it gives CASSSETSGANVLTF.

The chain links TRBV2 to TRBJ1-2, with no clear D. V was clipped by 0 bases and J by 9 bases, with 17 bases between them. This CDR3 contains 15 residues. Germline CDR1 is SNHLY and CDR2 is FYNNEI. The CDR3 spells CASSEALRRTGSYTF. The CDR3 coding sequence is TGTGCCAGCAGTGAAGCGCTTCGAAGGACTGGGAGCTACACCTTC.

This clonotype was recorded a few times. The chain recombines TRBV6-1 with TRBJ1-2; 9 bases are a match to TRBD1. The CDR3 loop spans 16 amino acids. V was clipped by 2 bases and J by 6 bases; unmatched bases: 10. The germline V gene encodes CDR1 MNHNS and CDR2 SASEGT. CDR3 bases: TGTGCCAGCAGTGAACACTACCAGGACAGGGGAAATGGCTACACCTTC. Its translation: CASSEHYQDRGNGYTF.

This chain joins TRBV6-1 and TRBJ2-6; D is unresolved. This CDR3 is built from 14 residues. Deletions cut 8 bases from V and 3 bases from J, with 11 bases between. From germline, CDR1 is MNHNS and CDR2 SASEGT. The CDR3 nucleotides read TGTGCCAGCCTGCCGTTTCGTGGGGCCAACGTCCTGACTTTC. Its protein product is CASLPFRGANVLTF.